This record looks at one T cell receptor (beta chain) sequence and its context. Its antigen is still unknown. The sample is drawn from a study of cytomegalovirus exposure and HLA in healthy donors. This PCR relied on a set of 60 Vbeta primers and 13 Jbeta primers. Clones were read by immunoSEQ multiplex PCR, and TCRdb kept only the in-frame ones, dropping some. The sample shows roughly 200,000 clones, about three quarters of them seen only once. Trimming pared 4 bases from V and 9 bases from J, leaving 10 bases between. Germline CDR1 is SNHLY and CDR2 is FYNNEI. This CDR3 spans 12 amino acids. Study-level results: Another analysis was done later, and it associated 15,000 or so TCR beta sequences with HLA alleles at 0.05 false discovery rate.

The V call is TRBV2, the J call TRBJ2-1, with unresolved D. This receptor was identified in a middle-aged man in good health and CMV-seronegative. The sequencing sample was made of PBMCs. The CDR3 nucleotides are TGTGCCAGCAGTGGCGTGGGCAGTGAGCAGTTCTTC. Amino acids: CASSGVGSEQFF.